One sample yielded the 29 T cell receptor beta chains listed below, sequenced in a study of shared clonotypes between healthy human individuals (dated by TCRdb to 2020 to 2022). Library prep was done by the immunoSEQ multiplex PCR assay. Imported from immuneACCESS, the table was reduced by TCRdb to in-frame sequences with V and J called. These copies leave out some clones; in studies compared against another copy, an unresolved V gene accounts for under half, and the cause of the remainder is not known. This sample lists around 1.1 million clones; around 82% were detected once. The ten biggest clones cover 0.55% to 0.7% of the sample. The source material was memory CD4+ T cells from PBMCs. This specimen's cell subset or site label, interpreted: CD45RA-negative fraction. All receptors come from a young man in good health. Some clones in this sample may be carry-over from other donors' samples.

The CDR3 is CASSLVGSDYNEQFF. CDR3 DNA sequence: TGCGCCAGCAGCTTGGTCGGGAGCGACTACAATGAGCAGTTCTTC. This chain connects TRBV5-1 to TRBJ2-1; D is possibly TRBD2 (6 bases). CDR3 length: 15 residues. Per germline, CDR1 SGHRS and CDR2 YFSETQ. V was shortened by 0 bases and J by 3 bases, with 10 bases between the two germline ends.

The rearrangement joins TRBV10-1 to TRBJ2-7, with D possibly TRBD2 on 6 matching bases. CDR3 length: 13 residues. Deletions cut 5 bases from V and 6 bases from J, with 14 bases between. Germline CDR1 is WNHNN and CDR2 is SYGVQD (reference sequence). CDR3 amino acids: CASSPQRVGEQYF. The CDR3 region has the DNA TGCGCCAGCAGTCCGCAGCGGGTGGGCGAGCAGTACTTC.

The V call is TRBV2, the J call TRBJ2-3, with a weak D call TRBD1 (5 bases). Germline lookup yields CDR1 SNHLY and CDR2 FYNNEI. The CDR3 length is 13 residues. Trimming took off 1 base at V and 10 bases at J, with 12 bases between the two ends. Here the CDR3 DNA reads TGTGCCAGCAGTGAAGAGATAGGGGCTGCGCAGTATTTT. This codes for CASSEEIGAAQYF.

This CDR3 reads CASSSPGGASTEAFF. For the CDR3, the DNA is TGTGCCAGCAGCTCCCCAGGGGGCGCGAGCACTGAAGCTTTCTTT. The chain employs TRBV7-9 and TRBJ1-1; 8 bases are a match to TRBD1. The ends lost 4 bases at V and 4 bases at J; junction bases unmatched: 8. The CDR3 is 15 amino acids. Germline CDR1 is SEHNR and CDR2 is FQNEAQ (reference sequence).

V gene TRBV19 combines with J gene TRBJ2-3, with D tentatively TRBD2 (6 bases). Trimming removed 8 bases from V and 0 bases from J, with 12 bases in between. Per the germline V gene, CDR1 is LNHDA and CDR2 is SQIVND (reference sequence). The CDR3 is made up of 14 amino acids. This CDR3 reads CASARESSTDTQYF. The CDR3 region has the DNA TGTGCCAGTGCCCGGGAGAGCAGCACAGATACGCAGTATTTT.

The CDR3 DNA follows: TGTGCCAGCAGCTCCGCCTCGACTCCCGCCGCGGGTACGCAGTATTTT. It specifies CASSSASTPAAGTQYF. This chain joins TRBV7-3 and TRBJ2-3, with a tentative D call TRBD2 (5 bases). V was trimmed by 4 bases and J by 8 bases, leaving 22 bases between them. This CDR3 is 16 amino acids long. In germline, CDR1 is SGHTA, CDR2 FQGTGA.

The genes are TRBV7-8 and TRBJ1-1; D is unresolved. The CDR3 has 14 amino acids. V lost 3 bases and J lost 0, with 8 bases in between. Germline lookup yields CDR1 SGHVS and CDR2 FQNEAQ. CDR3 sequence reads: CASSFLTVNTEAFF. The CDR3 region has the DNA TGTGCCAGCAGCTTCCTGACGGTGAACACTGAAGCTTTCTTT.

This clone was seen many times. CDR3 residues: CASSPLAGAPYEQYF. In nucleotides, the CDR3 is TGTGCCAGCAGCCCATTAGCCGGAGCACCCTACGAGCAGTACTTC. The chain joins TRBV4-2 to TRBJ2-7; D uncertain. Trimming pared 4 bases from V and 2 bases from J, leaving 15 bases between. CDR1 LGHNA and CDR2 YNFKEQ come from the germline V gene. The CDR3 runs to 15 residues.

CDR3 sequence (DNA): TGTGCCAGCAGTCCAATTAGAGGTTTGGCAGATACGCAGTATTTT. Translation gives CASSPIRGLADTQYF. The chain uses TRBV7-2 and TRBJ2-3; D is undetermined. This CDR3 has 15 residues. V was clipped by 6 bases and J by 4 bases, with 17 bases between them. Germline assignment: CDR1 SGHTA and CDR2 FQGNSA.

This clone was picked up one time. The rearrangement joins TRBV6-1 to TRBJ1-5; the D is unclear. This CDR3 comprises 13 residues. V lost 2 bases to trimming and J lost 5 bases, with 7 bases between them. Germline lookup yields CDR1 MNHNS and CDR2 SASEGT. The CDR3 loop reads CASSEWVDQPQHF. DNA for the CDR3: TGTGCCAGCAGTGAATGGGTGGATCAGCCCCAGCATTTT.

On this clone: A read error is possible here, since a much larger clone lies one base away. V and J are TRBV18 and TRBJ2-2, with D hard to call. This CDR3 comprises 13 residues. V was trimmed by 4 bases and J by 4 bases, leaving 7 bases between them. Germline V gene data show CDR1 as KGHSH and CDR2 as LQKENI. This CDR3 is CASSRSSTGELFF. For the CDR3, the DNA is TGTGCCAGCTCACGCAGCAGCACCGGGGAGCTGTTTTTT.

V and J are TRBV7-2 and TRBJ2-7; D is tentatively TRBD1 or TRBD2 (6 bases each). CDR3 size: 17 residues. From germline, CDR1 is SGHTA and CDR2 FQGNSA. The V and J ends lost 6 bases and 0 bases respectively, with 21 bases between them. The CDR3 is CASSYSQGGPISYEQYF. As DNA, the CDR3 is TGTGCCAGCAGTTATTCACAAGGGGGGCCCATCTCCTACGAGCAGTACTTC. The variable domain in full, with the rest retrieved from reference TRBV7-2 and TRBJ2-7, is GAGVSQSPSNKVTEKGKDVELRCDPISGHTALYWYRQSLGQGLEFLIYFQGNSAPDKSGLPSDRFSAERTGGSVSTLTIQRTQQEDSAVYLCASSYSQGGPISYEQYFGPGTRLTVT.

V gene TRBV28 combines with J gene TRBJ2-1; D gene ambiguous. Germline CDR1 and CDR2: MDHEN and SYDVKM. CDR3 size: 12 residues. V was pared by 5 bases and J by 4 bases, with 6 bases between. The CDR3 nucleotides read TGTGCCAGCAGTATTACGTACAATGAGCAGTTCTTC. It translates to CASSITYNEQFF.

This clone has only one observation. The chain carries TRBV4-3 and TRBJ2-6; weak D call: TRBD2 (5 bases). The CDR3 has 14 amino acids. Trimming pared 0 bases from V and 10 bases from J, leaving 10 bases between. Per germline, CDR1 LGHNA and CDR2 YSLEER. CDR3 in DNA: TGCGCCAGCAGCCAAGAGTTCGGACTTAACGTCCTGACTTTC. The encoded protein is CASSQEFGLNVLTF.

This clone was seen a few times. The chain links TRBV6-1 to TRBJ1-4; a possible D gene is TRBD1 (5 bases). Deletions cut 2 bases from V and 4 bases from J, with 14 bases between. The CDR3 has 16 residues. Germline values: CDR1 MNHNS, CDR2 SASEGT. CDR3 DNA sequence: TGTGCCAGCAGTGAAAGAGGGGTCGCGAGTAATGAAAAACTGTTTTTT. It codes for CASSERGVASNEKLFF.

The chain links TRBV21-1 to TRBJ1-5. TRBV21-1 is given as a pseudogene. This CDR3 comprises 15 residues. The CDR3 reads CASSKDRRGIQPQHF. In nucleotides, the CDR3 is TGTGCCAGCAGCAAAGACAGGAGGGGAATTCAGCCCCAGCATTTT.

On this clone: This may stem from a read error, because a much larger clone lies one nucleotide away. At the DNA level, this CDR3 is encoded by other sequences in the same sample as well. CDR3 DNA sequence: TGTGCCAGCAGTTTCAGGACCGGGGAGCTGTTTTTT. Protein product: CASSFRTGELFF. This chain links TRBV27 with TRBJ2-2; D is unclear. Per the germline V gene, CDR1 is MNHEY and CDR2 is SMNVEV (reference sequence). This CDR3 comprises 12 residues. Between the trimmed V and J ends, which lost 3 bases and 5 bases, there was a span of 4 bases.

The CDR3 bases are TGTGCCAGCAGCTTGGGAGGGACTACCTACAATGAGCAGTTCTTC. This codes for CASSLGGTTYNEQFF. V and J are TRBV7-3 and TRBJ2-1; 7 nucleotides agree with TRBD2. V lost 3 bases, J lost 2 bases, and 4 bases stayed unmatched. Germline V CDR1 and CDR2: SGHTA, FQGTGA. CDR3 length equals 15 residues.

There are many counts of this clone. The same CDR3 arises from other DNA sequences in this sample as well. This CDR3 reads CSVDQTGGYLYGYTF. CDR3 DNA sequence: TGCAGCGTCGATCAAACAGGGGGTTACTTATATGGCTACACCTTC. J is TRBJ1-2 and V is TRBV29-1; 8 nucleotides line up with TRBD1. Germline loops: CDR1 SQVTM, CDR2 ANQGSEA. This CDR3 spans 15 amino acids. Trimming took 6 bases from V and 5 from J; bases not matched to a gene: 14.

The V and J genes are TRBV7-2 and TRBJ1-1; D remains unclear. V was pared by 1 base and J by 1 base, with 7 bases between. Germline V gives CDR1 SGHTA, CDR2 FQGNSA. The CDR3 spans 14 residues. The CDR3 DNA reads as TGTGCCAGCAGCTTAGTGTACGGGAACACTGAAGCTTTCTTT. It yields the protein CASSLVYGNTEAFF.

The rearrangement joins TRBV30 to TRBJ2-7, with 9 bases matching TRBD1. Germline V gene sequence: CDR1 GTSNPN, CDR2 SVGIG (reference sequence). The CDR3 spans 16 residues. The trim removed 4 bases at V and 5 bases at J, leaving 15 bases unmatched. The CDR3 reads CAWNPPGQGIYNEQYF. In DNA, the CDR3 is TGTGCCTGGAACCCCCCGGGACAGGGAATTTATAACGAGCAGTACTTC.

V is TRBV2 and J is TRBJ1-5; 7 positions agree with TRBD1. The CDR3 consists of 14 residues. Germline V gene sequence: CDR1 SNHLY, CDR2 FYNNEI. Germline trimming cut 6 bases from V and 6 bases from J; bases unmatched to any gene: 8. The DNA of the CDR3 is TGTGCCAGCAGAACAGGGGAGGAAGCTCAGCCCCAGCATTTT. It translates to CASRTGEEAQPQHF.

This sequence joins TRBV9 and TRBJ1-3; no reliable D call. Trimming took off 0 bases at V and 4 bases at J, with 14 bases between the two ends. The germline CDR1 and CDR2 sequences are SGDLS and YYNGEE. There are 16 residues in the CDR3. Written as DNA, the CDR3 is TGTGCCAGCAGCGTAGGAAGAAATACAGCCGGAAACACCATATATTTT. Its protein product is CASSVGRNTAGNTIYF. The full variable domain, in which reference TRBV9 and TRBJ1-3 provide the parts outside the CDR3, is DSGVTQTPKHLITATGQRVTLRCSPRSGDLSVYWYQQSLDQGLQFLIQYYNGEERAKGNILERFSAQQFPDLHSELNLSSLELGDSALYFCASSVGRNTAGNTIYFGEGSWLTVV.

The V and J genes are TRBV2 and TRBJ2-1; D is possibly TRBD2 (6 bases). Germline V CDR1 and CDR2: SNHLY, FYNNEI. The CDR3 spans 11 residues. The V end lost 7 bases, the J end lost 10 bases, and 11 bases lay between the germline ends. The CDR3 DNA sequence: TGTGCCAGCACCCGGGACTCGGAGCAGTTCTTC. This translates into CASTRDSEQFF.

This clone showed up just a few times. This chain connects TRBV4-1 to TRBJ2-4; 8 nucleotides align to TRBD1. Trimming took 2 bases from V and 0 from J; bases not matched to a gene: 9. This CDR3 spans 18 amino acids. Germline lookup yields CDR1 MGHRA and CDR2 YSYEKL. The CDR3 nucleotides read TGCGCCAGCAGCCAACCTTCGGGCAGGGGGCGAGCCAAAAACATTCAGTACTTC. This translates into CASSQPSGRGRAKNIQYF.

The CDR3: CAPGGPAGAEGTIYF. The CDR3 DNA sequence: TGTGCCCCCGGGGGGCCCGCAGGGGCTGAGGGCACCATATATTTT. The chain has TRBV7-7 and TRBJ1-3, with D perhaps matching TRBD1 (6 bases). The CDR3 contains 15 residues. Germline CDR1 SSHAT, CDR2 FNYEAQ (reference sequence). V dropped 11 bases and J dropped 9 bases, with 26 bases sitting between them.

The V and J genes are TRBV7-9 and TRBJ1-1; tentative D call: TRBD1 (5 bases). V lost 1 base, J lost 4 bases, and 13 bases lay in between. Germline V gives CDR1 SEHNR, CDR2 FQNEAQ (reference sequence). This CDR3 is built from 15 residues. The CDR3 spells CASSLDASGTTEAFF. The CDR3 DNA reads as TGTGCCAGCAGCTTAGACGCCTCCGGGACCACTGAAGCTTTCTTT.

The V gene is TRBV12-2, the J gene TRBJ2-6; the table's D call, TRBD1, has no DNA check behind it. TRBV12-2 is tagged as a pseudogene. This CDR3 region has 19 residues. CDR3 bases: TGTGCAAGTCGCTTAGTAGCGGACAGGGGGCGCGGTGGGGCCAACGTCCTGACTTTC. It yields the protein CASRLVADRGRGGANVLTF.

As regards this clone: The same CDR3 arises from other DNA sequences in this sample as well. The chain recombines TRBV5-1 with TRBJ2-6; D is unresolved. Germline V gives CDR1 SGHRS, CDR2 YFSETQ. Trimming removed 1 base from V and 4 bases from J, with 3 bases in between. This CDR3 comprises 13 residues. This CDR3 reads CASSLSGANVLTF. For the CDR3, the DNA is TGCGCCAGCAGCTTGTCCGGGGCCAACGTCCTGACTTTC.